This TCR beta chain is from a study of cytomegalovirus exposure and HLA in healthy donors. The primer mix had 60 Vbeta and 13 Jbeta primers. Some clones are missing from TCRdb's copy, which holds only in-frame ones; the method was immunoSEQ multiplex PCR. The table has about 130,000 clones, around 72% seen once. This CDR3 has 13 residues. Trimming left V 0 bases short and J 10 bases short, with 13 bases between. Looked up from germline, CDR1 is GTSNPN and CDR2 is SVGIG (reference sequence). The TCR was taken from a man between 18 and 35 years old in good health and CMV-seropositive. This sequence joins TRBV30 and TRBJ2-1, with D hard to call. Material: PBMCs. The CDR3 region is CAWSVQGTAEQFF. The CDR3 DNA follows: TGTGCCTGGAGTGTACAAGGAACAGCAGAGCAGTTCTTC. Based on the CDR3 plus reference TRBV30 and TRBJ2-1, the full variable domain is SQTIHQWPATLVQPVGSPLSLECTVEGTSNPNLYWYRQAAGRGLQLLFYSVGIGQISSEVPQNLSASRPQDRQFILSSKKLLLSDSGFYLCAWSVQGTAEQFFGPGTRLTVL.